These 2 T cell receptor beta chains were all obtained from the same sample, sequenced in a study of blood T cell repertoires in COVID-19. The assay was immunoSEQ multiplex PCR, and TCRdb's table has in-frame clones only and misses some. Here the sample spans tens of thousands of clones, approximately 90% being singletons. The sequenced sample was peripheral blood. The receptor source for this set is a man aged 65 to 79 with acute or convalescent COVID-19.

The V and J genes are TRBV11-3 and TRBJ2-1; TRBD2 is a possible D gene (6 bases). The germline CDR1 and CDR2 sequences are SGHNT and YENEEA. Trimming cost V 2 bases and J 7 bases, with 24 bases left between them. The CDR3 sequence is 18 residues long. CDR3 in amino acids: CASSLLSRGGVRLNEQFF. The CDR3 DNA reads as TGTGCCAGCAGCTTATTGTCAAGGGGAGGAGTTCGGTTGAATGAGCAGTTCTTC.

This chain joins TRBV11-2 and TRBJ2-2; D not certain. In germline, CDR1 is SGHAT, CDR2 FQNNGV. CDR3 length: 12 amino acids. The V and J ends lost 0 bases and 8 bases respectively, with 4 bases between them. The CDR3, as DNA: TGTGCCAGCAGCTTAGAAATAGGGGAGCTGTTTTTT. Its protein is CASSLEIGELFF.